The clone carrying this T cell receptor beta chain was found many times. Its antigen is undetermined. This sample was included in a study of post-analysis software for immune sequencing data. For the study at large: Clinical courses comprised relapsing-remitting, secondary progressive and progressive-relapsing multiple sclerosis.

Study-wide results and caveats: Under the F measure, samples that were prepared in one batch clustered strongly together. A significant reduction in normalized Chao1 diversity was observed in multiple sclerosis patients versus controls.

Unique molecular identifiers were built into the TCR beta cDNA libraries. About 500,000 cDNA molecules were obtained per 1 to 10 million input T cells. TCRdb fed the PCR reads into MiXCR, producing one record per CDR3 protein. Altogether roughly 400,000 distinct CDR3 sequences are present, 39% being singletons, with the ten largest covering approximately 7.6%. The receptor comes from a girl between 2 and 10 years old with multiple sclerosis. Source material: blood.

The DNA for the CDR3 is TGTGCCAGCAGTTTATCGACTAGCGGGAGCTCCTACAATGAGCAGTTCTTC. It is translated as CASSLSTSGSSYNEQFF. J is TRBJ2-1 and V is TRBV28; TRBD2 matches at 12 bases. The CDR3 covers 17 residues. Per germline, CDR1 MDHEN and CDR2 SYDVKM. The junction had 1 base not matched to a gene; V was cut back by 1 base and J by 0 bases.